A selection of T cell receptor beta chains follows, all from one sample in a study of OX40 agonist ivuxolimab in advanced cancers. Some clones are missing from TCRdb's copy, which holds only in-frame ones; the method was immunoSEQ multiplex PCR. The sample has approximately 110,000 clones, 85% to 95% seen once. Sequenced here: CD4+ or CD8+ T cells sorted from blood, sampled in a trial of the OX40 agonist ivuxolimab. The receptors stem from an adult with an advanced solid tumor such as melanoma, head and neck, liver or kidney cancer. CDR3s include the opening cysteine and the closing phenylalanine or tryptophan. D genes are given only for firm matches. Clone sizes are given selectively: once, few, many, or a class where the clone is expanded.

.,.,TRBJ2-7,TRBV6-5,CASRTSYEQYF,TGTGCCAGCAGGACCTCCTACGAGCAGTACTTC
.,.,TRBJ1-4,TRBV28,CASRRTREPFNEKLFF,TGTGCCAGCAGACGTACAAGAGAGCCCTTTAATGAAAAACTGTTTTTT
.,.,TRBJ1-6,TRBV5-8,CASSSPYSPLHF,TGTGCCAGCAGCTCCCCTTATTCACCCCTCCACTTT
.,.,TRBJ1-2,TRBV28,CASSLYRGERFNYGYTF,TGTGCCAGCAGTCTGTATCGAGGGGAGAGGTTCAACTATGGCTACACCTTC
TRBD2,.,TRBJ2-3,TRBV10-3,CAIIEATSGSDTQYF,TGTGCCATCATAGAGGCGACTAGCGGATCAGATACGCAGTATTTT
TRBD2,.,TRBJ2-1,TRBV5-5,CASSPTSGEYNEQFF,TGTGCCAGCAGCCCGACTAGCGGAGAGTACAATGAGCAGTTCTTC
.,.,TRBJ1-2,TRBV14,CASSQDRLWARGRRGYTF,TGTGCCAGCAGCCAAGATCGGCTTTGGGCTCGGGGGAGGAGAGGCTACACCTTC
.,.,TRBJ2-7,TRBV6-9,CAPPASDYEQYF,TGTGCCCCCCCTGCGTCAGACTACGAGCAGTACTTC
.,.,TRBJ1-5,TRBV7-9,CASSLYRGGYSNQPQHF,TGTGCCAGCAGCTTATACCGAGGAGGGTATAGCAATCAGCCCCAGCATTTT
.,.,TRBJ2-7,TRBV4-1,CASSQDRRGLLEQYF,TGCGCCAGCAGCCAAGACCGACGAGGGCTACTCGAGCAGTACTTC
.,.,TRBJ2-4,TRBV7-2,CASSPQVVVDIQYF,TGTGCCAGCAGCCCGCAGGTCGTAGTGGACATTCAGTACTTC
TRBD2,.,TRBJ2-7,TRBV6-5,CASHGGAGANEQYF,TGTGCCAGCCACGGGGGGGCAGGGGCGAACGAGCAGTACTTC
TRBD1,few,TRBJ2-5,TRBV6-4,CASSTGQDQETQYF,TGTGCCAGCAGCACAGGACAGGACCAAGAGACCCAGTACTTC
.,.,TRBJ2-3,TRBV18,CASSPKGDRTDTQYF,TGTGCCAGCTCACCGAAGGGGGACCGCACAGATACGCAGTATTTT
.,.,TRBJ2-7,TRBV14,CASSQRGSASYEQYF,TGTGCCAGCAGCCAGAGGGGTTCCGCGAGTTACGAGCAGTACTTC
.,.,TRBJ2-3,TRBV7-9,CASSLGAAGTDTQYF,TGTGCCAGCAGCTTAGGGGCCGCAGGCACAGATACGCAGTATTTT
TRBD1,.,TRBJ1-2,TRBV4-2,CASSQDLGGDSGYTF,TGTGCCAGCAGCCAAGATTTAGGGGGCGACTCTGGCTACACCTTC
TRBD1,.,TRBJ1-1,TRBV19,CASSIQGEGTEAFF,TGTGCCAGTAGTATACAGGGGGAAGGCACTGAAGCTTTCTTT
TRBD1,.,TRBJ2-7,TRBV13,CASSLDRGRGEQYF,TGTGCCAGCAGCTTAGACAGGGGGCGAGGCGAGCAGTACTTC
TRBD2,.,TRBJ2-3,TRBV7-2,CASSPQRGDTQYF,TGTGCCAGCAGCCCCCAGCGGGGGGATACGCAGTATTTT
TRBD1,.,TRBJ1-2,TRBV29-1,CSVLIPGQGVYGYTF,TGCAGCGTCCTCATACCGGGACAGGGGGTTTATGGCTACACCTTC
.,once,TRBJ2-7,TRBV6-5,CASSYFGARSVYEQYF,TGTGCCAGCAGTTACTTCGGGGCTAGGTCGGTCTACGAGCAGTACTTC
TRBD1,.,TRBJ1-1,TRBV23-1,CASSHSGQGGYTEAFF,TGCGCCAGCAGTCATTCAGGACAGGGAGGGTACACTGAAGCTTTCTTT
.,.,TRBJ2-2,TRBV13,CASSSNTGELFF,TGTGCCAGCAGCTCAAACACCGGGGAGCTGTTTTTT
TRBD1,.,TRBJ1-4,TRBV18,CASSRGTGGLEKLFF,TGTGCCAGCTCACGGGGGACAGGGGGCCTCGAAAAACTGTTTTTT
.,once,TRBJ2-1,TRBV4-1,CASSQESSNEQFF,TGCGCCAGCAGCCAAGAGAGTAGTAATGAGCAGTTCTTC
.,.,TRBJ2-1,TRBV28,CASSFGRSSYNEQFF,TGTGCCAGCAGTTTCGGACGGAGCTCCTACAATGAGCAGTTCTTC
.,.,TRBJ2-5,TRBV7-3,CASSPYSMETQYF,TGTGCCAGCAGCCCCTACAGTATGGAGACCCAGTACTTC